This T cell receptor (beta chain) derives from a study of regulatory T cells in long-lasting Graves disease. Study details: For a period under 3 months, newly diagnosed Graves' patients had taken antithyroid drugs. Overall study results and limits: Persistent disease showed a preference for TRBV28, TRBJ1-2 and TRBJ2-5. Newly diagnosed patients shared 950 to 1,000 public clonotypes; persistent patients shared approximately 2,700.

This clonotype was detected many times. Its target is not known. HTBI primers from iRepertoire and Arm-PCR of CDR3 regions yielded the TCR beta libraries. One entry per CDR3 protein, called by TCRdb with MiXCR from the multiplex PCR reads. The table records 350,000 to 400,000 distinct CDR3 sequences, 15% to 18% of them present only once. Described time point: newly diagnosed GD, antithyroid drugs for less than 3 months. The TCR library was made from RNA extracted from PBMCs. Per the germline V gene, CDR1 is SGHRS and CDR2 is YFSETQ. This CDR3 region has 16 residues. With 0 bases clipped from V and 3 bases from J, the junction kept 3 bases outside the gene matches.

The sequence derives from a female donor with Graves disease. This chain uses TRBV5-1 with TRBJ2-2, with TRBD2 matching over 9 bases. The sample in question was peripheral blood mononuclear cells (PBMCs), obtained at new diagnosis, from a patient treated with antithyroid drugs. The CDR3 DNA follows: TGCGCCAGCAGCTTGGCCGCTAGCGGGGACACCGGGGAGCTGTTTTTT. Translating gives CASSLAASGDTGELFF.